This is a list of T cell receptor beta chains from one sample in a study of T cell responses to AZD1222 COVID-19 vaccine. Data came from immunoSEQ multiplex PCR; TCRdb stores just in-frame clones and leaves some out. The sample holds 70,000 to 90,000 clones, around nine tenths seen once. The sample in question was peripheral blood, obtained on day 0 of AZD1222 vaccination. All receptors come from an adult in good health. CDR3s include the opening cysteine and the closing phenylalanine or tryptophan. A D gene is named only where the DNA matches it firmly. Rows give clone size only sometimes, using once, few, many, or a class for an expanded clone.

clone size	V gene	D gene	J gene	CDR3 protein	CDR3 DNA
.	TRBV20-1	.	TRBJ1-1	CSASDSGTENTEAFF	TGCAGTGCTAGTGATTCGGGGACCGAGAACACTGAAGCTTTCTTT
.	TRBV18	TRBD1	TRBJ1-3	CASSPWGQGDGNTIYF	TGTGCCAGCTCACCTTGGGGACAGGGTGACGGAAACACCATATATTTT
.	TRBV6-2/TRBV6-3	.	TRBJ1-1	CASRYPGVEAFF	TGTGCCAGCAGGTACCCAGGCGTTGAAGCTTTCTTT
.	TRBV19	.	TRBJ1-3	CASSPPGVSGNTIYF	TGTGCCAGTAGTCCCCCCGGAGTATCTGGAAACACCATATATTTT
.	TRBV6-5	TRBD1	TRBJ2-1	CASRRQGAAEQFF	TGTGCCAGCAGGAGACAGGGGGCGGCTGAGCAGTTCTTC
.	TRBV18	.	TRBJ2-1	CASSPLRGANEQFF	TGTGCCAGCTCACCTTTAAGGGGTGCCAATGAGCAGTTCTTC
.	TRBV7-2	TRBD1	TRBJ2-3	CASSKDRGLSGRGADTQYF	TGTGCCAGCAGTAAGGACAGGGGGCTCTCCGGGCGGGGCGCAGATACGCAGTATTTT
once	TRBV2	TRBD1	TRBJ2-7	CASSDGQGAPPRTYEQYF	TGTGCCAGCAGTGATGGACAGGGGGCGCCACCCCGAACCTACGAGCAGTACTTC
.	TRBV5-1	TRBD2	TRBJ2-2	CASSSLGGLNTGELFF	TGCGCCAGCAGCTCCCTGGGGGGACTAAACACCGGGGAGCTGTTTTTT
.	TRBV18	TRBD1	TRBJ1-4	CASSPASGQGGEKLFF	TGTGCCAGCTCACCAGCGTCGGGACAGGGGGGTGAAAAACTGTTTTTT
.	TRBV6-1	TRBD1	TRBJ1-2	CASSERDRVYGYTF	TGTGCCAGCAGTGAGCGGGACAGGGTGTATGGCTACACCTTC
.	TRBV14	.	TRBJ1-1	CASSQMTDRNTEAFF	TGTGCCAGCAGCCAAATGACAGACCGAAACACTGAAGCTTTCTTT
.	TRBV5-4	.	TRBJ2-7	CASSLDVGMTYEQYF	TGTGCCAGCAGCTTGGATGTAGGGATGACCTACGAGCAGTACTTC
.	TRBV12-3/TRBV12-4	.	TRBJ2-2	CASSQGNKGELFF	TGTGCCAGCAGTCAGGGGAACAAAGGGGAGCTGTTTTTT
.	TRBV24-1	TRBD1	TRBJ2-2	CATSDSGPGGLNGELFF	TGTGCCACCAGTGACTCGGGCCCAGGGGGTCTGAACGGGGAGCTGTTTTTT
.	TRBV4-3	.	TRBJ1-1	CASSQGVVVTEAFF	TGCGCCAGCAGCCAAGGGGTGGTAGTGACTGAAGCTTTCTTT
.	TRBV5-1	.	TRBJ1-3	CASSLGNSGNTIYF	TGCGCCAGCAGCTTGGGCAACTCTGGAAACACCATATATTTT
once	TRBV6-2/TRBV6-3	.	TRBJ1-2	CASSRVVYGYTF	TGTGCCAGCAGCAGGGTCGTCTATGGCTACACCTTC
.	TRBV7-6	TRBD1	TRBJ1-1	CASSIQTGGLATEAFF	TGTGCCAGCAGCATTCAGACAGGGGGCTTGGCCACTGAAGCTTTCTTT
.	TRBV6-1	.	TRBJ1-3	CASSEAEGSSGNTIYF	TGTGCCAGCAGTGAAGCTGAGGGGTCCTCTGGAAACACCATATATTTT
.	TRBV5-5	.	TRBJ1-2	CASSSGSYGYTF	TGTGCCAGCAGCTCAGGGAGCTATGGCTACACCTTC
.	TRBV18	.	TRBJ2-1	CASSPPTYNEQFF	TGTGCCAGCTCACCACCGACTTACAATGAGCAGTTCTTC
.	TRBV2	.	TRBJ1-2	CASSGTTVDGYTF	TGTGCCAGCAGTGGTACGACAGTGGATGGCTACACCTTC
.	TRBV19	.	TRBJ1-1	CASSVFLDTEAFF	TGTGCCAGTAGTGTGTTCCTGGACACTGAAGCTTTCTTT
.	TRBV5-1	.	TRBJ2-7	CASSPRTEAYEQYF	TGCGCCAGCAGCCCACGGACAGAAGCCTACGAGCAGTACTTC